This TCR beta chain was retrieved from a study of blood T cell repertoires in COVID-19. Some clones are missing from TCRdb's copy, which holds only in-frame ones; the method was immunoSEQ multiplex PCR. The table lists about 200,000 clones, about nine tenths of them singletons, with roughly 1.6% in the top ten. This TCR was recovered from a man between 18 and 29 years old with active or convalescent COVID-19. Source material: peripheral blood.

CDR3 loop: CASSERGFTDTQYF. For the CDR3, the DNA is TGTGCCAGCAGTGAACGGGGATTCACAGATACGCAGTATTTT. The chain links TRBV6-1 to TRBJ2-3; TRBD2 might be the D (5 bases). V was trimmed by 2 bases and J by 2 bases, leaving 8 bases between them. The CDR3 is 14 amino acids. Germline V gene data show CDR1 as MNHNS and CDR2 as SASEGT.